These 14 T cell receptor beta chains came from one sample sequenced in a study of PD-1 blockade in mismatch repair-deficient tumors. Only in-frame clones appear in the TCRdb table, and some are missing; sequencing was by immunoSEQ multiplex PCR. The repertoire consists of about 110,000 clones, with 70% to 80% occurring once and the leading ten covering roughly 4.5%. Sequencing used peripheral blood, obtained approximately 64 weeks after starting pembrolizumab. Receptors were obtained from an adult with mismatch repair-deficient cancer.

The CDR3 DNA follows: TGTGCCAGTAGCCCGGAGAGGGGACCTAACTATGGCTACACCTTC. This codes for CASSPERGPNYGYTF. V is TRBV19 and J is TRBJ1-2; perhaps TRBD1 as D (5 bases). The CDR3 sequence is 15 residues long. Germline CDR1 reads LNHDA; CDR2 reads SQIVND (reference sequence). Trimming stripped 6 bases from V and 0 bases from J, with 14 bases between.

This clone has more than one count but fewer than ten. The gene calls are TRBV12-5 and TRBJ2-7; D gene ambiguous. V was trimmed by 2 bases and J by 4 bases, leaving 6 bases between them. The CDR3 extends over 12 amino acids. Germline-derived CDR1 and CDR2 are LGHNT and FRNRAP. CDR3 sequence (DNA): TGTGCTAGTGGTTTGTCCGGGTACGAGCAGTACTTC. Translated, it gives CASGLSGYEQYF.

V is TRBV5-8 and J is TRBJ2-3; the D is unclear. Germline CDR1 and CDR2: SGHTS and YDEGEE. The CDR3 consists of 11 residues. The ends were cut back, 4 bases at V and 10 bases at J, with 10 bases in the middle. DNA for the CDR3: TGTGCCAGCAGCCTGGGTAGTGCGCAGTATTTT. Its translation: CASSLGSAQYF.

The rearrangement links TRBV27 to TRBJ1-5; the match to TRBD1 covers 9 bases. Trimming took 4 bases from V and 4 from J; bases not matched to a gene: 5. The germline CDR1 and CDR2 sequences are MNHEY and SMNVEV (reference sequence). The CDR3 contains 15 residues. DNA of the CDR3: TGTGCCAGCAGTTCGACAGGGGGAGTAAATCAGCCCCAGCATTTT. Translating gives CASSSTGGVNQPQHF.

The chain has TRBV19 and TRBJ2-5; D remains unclear. The V and J ends lost 3 bases and 2 bases respectively, with 7 bases between them. The length of the CDR3 is 13 residues. Germline V gene sequence: CDR1 LNHDA, CDR2 SQIVND (reference sequence). The CDR3 protein is CASSMLEQETQYF. In DNA form, the CDR3 reads TGTGCCAGTAGTATGCTGGAACAAGAGACCCAGTACTTC.

The V call is TRBV19, the J call TRBJ1-2, with 7 bases identical to TRBD1. CDR1 and CDR2 from the germline V gene are LNHDA and SQIVND (reference sequence). V lost 3 bases to trimming and J lost 6 bases; unmatched junction nucleotides: 7. CDR3 length: 14 residues. In DNA, the CDR3 is TGTGCCAGTAGTATTAACAGGGGTTTAGATGGCTACACCTTC. It encodes CASSINRGLDGYTF.

This clone was recorded many times. The V and J genes are TRBV10-3 and TRBJ2-1, with 7 bases identical to TRBD2. This CDR3 is built from 12 residues. Germline lookup yields CDR1 ENHRY and CDR2 SYGVKD. The V segment lost 10 bases and the J segment 10 bases; nucleotides outside the gene matches: 10. CDR3 DNA: TGTGCCACCCGCCTCGGGGAGGGCGAGCAGTTCTTC. This codes for CATRLGEGEQFF.

The chain links TRBV27 to TRBJ2-5; D gene ambiguous. V was pared by 3 bases and J by 2 bases, with 10 bases between. Germline CDR1 MNHEY, CDR2 SMNVEV (reference sequence). CDR3 size: 14 residues. The CDR3 coding sequence is TGTGCCAGCAGTTTGAGGCAGACGCAAGAGACCCAGTACTTC. It translates to CASSLRQTQETQYF.

The chain links TRBV9 to TRBJ1-1; 9 bases align to TRBD1. J was trimmed by 6 bases and V by 5 bases; bases with no gene match: 8. Germline values: CDR1 SGDLS, CDR2 YYNGEE. This CDR3 comprises 14 residues. The CDR3 sequence is CASSARGTGSEAFF. The CDR3 nucleotides are TGTGCCAGCAGTGCTAGGGGGACAGGGTCTGAAGCTTTCTTT.

The chain is built from TRBV28 and TRBJ2-7, with 7 positions matching TRBD1. The germline CDR1 and CDR2 sequences are MDHEN and SYDVKM. Trimming took 5 bases from V and 5 from J; bases not matched to a gene: 15. CDR3 length: 16 residues. The CDR3 DNA is TGTGCCAGCAGTCCCAAAACCAGACAGGGTTTTAACGAGCAGTACTTC. Amino acids: CASSPKTRQGFNEQYF.

The genes are TRBV7-9 and TRBJ1-1; the D is unclear. V lost 6 bases and J lost 3, with 17 bases in between. Germline-derived CDR1 and CDR2 are SEHNR and FQNEAQ (reference sequence). This CDR3 region has 15 residues. The DNA of the CDR3 is TGTGCCAGCAGACGCAAGGCCCGAAAGGACACTGAAGCTTTCTTT. Translation gives CASRRKARKDTEAFF.

The rearrangement joins TRBV4-1 to TRBJ2-3, with 10 bases aligning to TRBD1. V lost 5 bases, J lost 2 bases, and 10 bases stayed unmatched. CDR1 and CDR2 (germline): MGHRA, YSYEKL. The CDR3 contains 17 residues. The DNA for the CDR3 is TGCGCCAGCAGCTTTAACGGACAGGGGGGAAACACAGATACGCAGTATTTT. It yields the protein CASSFNGQGGNTDTQYF.

This chain connects TRBV13 to TRBJ2-7; possible D gene TRBD2, 5 bases. Germline assignment: CDR1 PRHDT and CDR2 FYEKMQ (reference sequence). Trimming left V 3 bases short and J 5 bases short, with 14 bases between. CDR3 length: 14 residues. The CDR3 spells CASSFQVALHEQYF. Written as DNA, the CDR3 is TGTGCCAGCAGCTTTCAAGTAGCGCTCCACGAGCAGTACTTC.

The rearrangement joins TRBV30 to TRBJ1-2, with 9 bases fitting TRBD1. CDR1 and CDR2 (germline): GTSNPN, SVGIG (reference sequence). This CDR3 has 14 residues. V dropped 3 bases and J dropped 7; count of bases not matched to a gene: 9. CDR3 loop: CAWRLQGAMGGYTF. The CDR3 DNA is TGTGCCTGGAGACTACAGGGGGCGATGGGTGGCTACACCTTC.